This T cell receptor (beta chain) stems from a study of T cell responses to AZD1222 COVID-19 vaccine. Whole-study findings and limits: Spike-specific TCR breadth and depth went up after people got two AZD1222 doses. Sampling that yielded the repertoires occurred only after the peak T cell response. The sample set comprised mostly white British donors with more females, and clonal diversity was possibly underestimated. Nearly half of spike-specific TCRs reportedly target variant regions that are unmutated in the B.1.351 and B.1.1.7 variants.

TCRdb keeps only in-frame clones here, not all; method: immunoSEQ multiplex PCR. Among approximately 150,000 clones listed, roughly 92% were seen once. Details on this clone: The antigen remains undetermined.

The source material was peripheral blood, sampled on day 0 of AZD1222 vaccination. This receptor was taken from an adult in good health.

CDR3 nucleotide sequence: TGCGCCAGCAGCTTGGGACAGACGAACACCGGGGAGCTGTTTTTT. Residues: CASSLGQTNTGELFF. The rearrangement links TRBV5-1 to TRBJ2-2; a possible D gene is TRBD1 (5 bases). V was trimmed by 0 bases and J by 0 bases, leaving 6 bases between them. Germline loops: CDR1 SGHRS, CDR2 YFSETQ. CDR3 length: 15 residues.